One and the same sample provided the 19 T cell receptor beta chains below, sequenced in a study of T cell changes during pregnancy in multiple sclerosis. Repertoires were generated with immunoSEQ multiplex PCR, while TCRdb's copy carries only in-frame clones and drops some. The sample lists around 57,000 clones; approximately 91% were seen once. Material: peripheral blood, obtained in the second trimester of pregnancy. The receptor set was obtained from a female donor with multiple sclerosis, enrolled in a pregnancy study.

This rearrangement joins TRBV7-2 to TRBJ1-5, with 7 nucleotides matching TRBD1. V shed 8 bases and J 4 bases; nucleotides not matched to a gene: 11. The CDR3 is 15 residues long. CDR1 and CDR2 (germline): SGHTA, FQGNSA. The CDR3 sequence is CASSLTDRVNQPQHF. The CDR3 DNA sequence: TGTGCCAGCTCGCTCACCGACAGGGTAAATCAGCCCCAGCATTTT.

V usage is TRBV4-2 and J usage is TRBJ2-2; weak D call: TRBD1 (6 bases). With 1 base removed from V and 7 bases from J, the gap between germline ends came to 13 bases. Germline values: CDR1 LGHNA, CDR2 YNFKEQ. The CDR3 runs 15 residues. The CDR3: CASSQVTGYGGELFF. For the CDR3, the DNA is TGTGCCAGCAGCCAAGTGACAGGCTATGGCGGGGAGCTGTTTTTT.

The V call is TRBV9, the J call TRBJ2-1; D might be TRBD1 (6 bases). The ends were cut back, 4 bases at V and 12 bases at J, with 17 bases in the middle. The CDR3 runs to 13 residues. The germline gives CDR1 SGDLS, CDR2 YYNGEE. Here the CDR3 reads CASSSKTGSRQFF. The CDR3 DNA follows: TGTGCCAGCAGCTCCAAGACAGGATCGCGGCAGTTCTTC.

This chain joins TRBV5-1 and TRBJ1-5; 11 nucleotides match TRBD1. Germline V gives CDR1 SGHRS, CDR2 YFSETQ. With 2 bases clipped from V and 7 bases from J, the junction kept 5 bases outside the gene matches. The CDR3 totals 15 residues. CDR3 protein: CASSFGQGADQPQHF. The DNA for the CDR3 is TGCGCCAGCAGCTTCGGACAGGGGGCCGACCAGCCCCAGCATTTT.

The chain combines TRBV14 with TRBJ2-3; possibly TRBD1 for D (5 bases). There are 16 residues in the CDR3. Germline CDR1 reads SGHDN; CDR2 reads FVKESK. V lost 4 bases and J 14 bases, leaving 28 bases between the germline ends. The CDR3 sequence is CASSRRALQGASWTYF. CDR3 bases: TGTGCCAGCAGCCGTAGGGCTCTCCAAGGGGCCTCCTGGACGTATTTT.

The genes are TRBV6-6 and TRBJ2-7; TRBD2 aligns across 9 bases. The CDR3 covers 14 residues. J gave up 0 bases and V 10 bases, and 7 bases lay outside the gene matches. Germline assignment: CDR1 MNHNY and CDR2 SVGAGI (reference sequence). CDR3 protein: CAIRSGGSSYEQYF. For the CDR3, the DNA is TGTGCCATCCGAAGCGGGGGGAGCTCCTACGAGCAGTACTTC.

The V gene is TRBV4-2, the J gene TRBJ1-5; 7 bases align to TRBD1. Germline assignment: CDR1 LGHNA and CDR2 YNFKEQ. V dropped 1 base and J dropped 0; count of bases not matched to a gene: 3. The CDR3 extends over 16 amino acids. CDR3 nucleotides: TGTGCCAGCAGCCAAGTCAGGGGGAATAGCAATCAGCCCCAGCATTTT. Its protein is CASSQVRGNSNQPQHF.

This clone has only one observation. The junction shows a germline mismatch at one end, possibly a read error. The V and J genes are TRBV7-2 and TRBJ2-1; 11 bases match TRBD2. Germline V CDR1 and CDR2: SGHTA, FQGNSA. There are 15 residues in the CDR3. DNA for the CDR3: TGTGCCAGCAGCTTAAGGGGACTAGCGGCTAATGAACAGTTCTTC. It encodes CASSLRGLAANEQFF.

This clone was seen a single time. V gene TRBV5-1 combines with J gene TRBJ2-7; TRBD1 matches 8 bases. The junction had 8 bases not matched to a gene; V was cut back by 4 bases and J by 5 bases. The CDR3 runs to 14 residues. Germline CDR1 SGHRS, CDR2 YFSETQ. The DNA of the CDR3 is TGCGCCAGCAGCAAACAGGGGGTTTCCCACGAGCAGTACTTC. Translated: CASSKQGVSHEQYF.

The V gene is TRBV19, the J gene TRBJ1-1, with D possibly TRBD1 on 5 matching bases. CDR1 and CDR2 (germline): LNHDA, SQIVND (reference sequence). V lost 5 bases to trimming and J lost 0 bases, with 10 bases between them. This CDR3 contains 14 residues. DNA for the CDR3: TGTGCCAGTAGTCCCAGGGAGGTGAACACTGAAGCTTTCTTT. Translation: CASSPREVNTEAFF.

The chain uses TRBV29-1 and TRBJ1-4; unclear D gene. There are 14 residues in the CDR3. Germline CDR1 reads SQVTM; CDR2 reads ANQGSEA. Trimming took 3 bases from V and 7 from J, leaving 15 bases between them. The CDR3 region has the DNA TGCAGCGTTGAGAGGCCGGGGTCAAGTGAAAAACTGTTTTTT. The encoded protein is CSVERPGSSEKLFF.

V is TRBV6-1 and J is TRBJ1-2; 8 nucleotides agree with TRBD1. With V trimmed by 0 bases and J by 7 bases, 4 bases remained unmatched. The CDR3 is 14 amino acids. Germline lookup yields CDR1 MNHNS and CDR2 SASEGT. The CDR3 protein is CASSEAGQGIGYTF. DNA for the CDR3: TGTGCCAGCAGTGAAGCCGGACAGGGAATTGGCTACACCTTC.

In nucleotides, the CDR3 is TGTGCCAGCAGCTTAGCCAGGGTCGCTTCACCCCTCCACTTT. It translates to CASSLARVASPLHF. The chain links TRBV5-4 to TRBJ1-6, with D maybe TRBD1 (5 bases). The V end was cut by 2 bases, the J end by 9 bases, with 12 bases between. CDR1 SGHNT and CDR2 YYREEE come from the germline V gene (reference sequence). This CDR3 comprises 14 residues.

V and J are TRBV18 and TRBJ1-5; 7 bases are a match to TRBD1. Germline-derived CDR1 and CDR2 are KGHSH and LQKENI. There are 13 residues in the CDR3. J was trimmed by 6 bases and V by 3 bases; bases with no gene match: 2. The CDR3, as DNA: TGTGCCAGCTCACCCGGGACAGCTCAGCCCCAGCATTTT. Its translation is CASSPGTAQPQHF.

The rearrangement uses TRBV4-1 and TRBJ1-1; D is uncertain. The CDR3 consists of 15 residues. Germline CDR1 and CDR2: MGHRA and YSYEKL. The V end was cut by 4 bases, the J end by 4 bases, with 16 bases between. The CDR3 loop is CASSPRGQLITEAFF. The CDR3 region has the DNA TGCGCCAGCAGCCCAAGAGGGCAGTTGATCACTGAAGCTTTCTTT.

J is TRBJ2-5 and V is TRBV29-1; a weak D match, TRBD2 (6 bases). Trimming stripped 4 bases from V and 4 bases from J, with 16 bases between. Germline V gene sequence: CDR1 SQVTM, CDR2 ANQGSEA. The CDR3 has 14 residues. CDR3 amino acids: CSVGRGGGRETQYF. The CDR3, as DNA: TGCAGCGTTGGCCGGGGAGGAGGTCGAGAGACCCAGTACTTC.

This chain connects TRBV18 to TRBJ2-3; 7 bases agree with TRBD1. Trimming removed 5 bases from V and 6 bases from J; junction bases left unmatched: 11. From germline, CDR1 is KGHSH and CDR2 LQKENI. The CDR3 sequence is 15 residues long. CDR3 sequence reads: CASSRGLVQSDTQYF. The CDR3 DNA reads as TGTGCCAGCTCAAGGGGGCTCGTCCAGAGTGATACGCAGTATTTT.

The chain links TRBV5-1 to TRBJ2-1; 14 bases are shared with TRBD2. V lost 3 bases to trimming and J lost 9 bases; unmatched junction nucleotides: 5. Germline assignment: CDR1 SGHRS and CDR2 YFSETQ. There are 15 residues in the CDR3. CDR3 nucleotide sequence: TGCGCCAGCAGCTCCGGACTAGCGGGGGGTAGTGAGCAGTTCTTC. It is translated as CASSSGLAGGSEQFF.

This chain links TRBV9 with TRBJ1-6; unclear D gene. This CDR3 comprises 13 residues. Germline loops: CDR1 SGDLS, CDR2 YYNGEE. With 4 bases removed from V and 4 bases from J, the gap between germline ends came to 6 bases. The CDR3 region has the DNA TGTGCCAGCAGCCCCTTGTATAATTCACCCCTCCACTTT. Its protein is CASSPLYNSPLHF.